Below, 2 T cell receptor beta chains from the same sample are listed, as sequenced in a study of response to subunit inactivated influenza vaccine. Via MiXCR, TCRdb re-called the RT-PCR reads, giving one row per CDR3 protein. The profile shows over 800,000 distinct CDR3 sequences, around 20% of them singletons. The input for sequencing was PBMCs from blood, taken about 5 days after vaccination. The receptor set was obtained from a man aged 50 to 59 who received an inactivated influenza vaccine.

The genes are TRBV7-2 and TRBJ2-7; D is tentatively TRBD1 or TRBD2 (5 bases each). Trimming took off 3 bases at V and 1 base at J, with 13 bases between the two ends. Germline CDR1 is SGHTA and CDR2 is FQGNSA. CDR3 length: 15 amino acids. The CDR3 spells CASSLDGWGSYEQYF. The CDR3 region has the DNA TGTGCCAGCAGCTTGGATGGTTGGGGGTCCTACGAGCAGTACTTC.

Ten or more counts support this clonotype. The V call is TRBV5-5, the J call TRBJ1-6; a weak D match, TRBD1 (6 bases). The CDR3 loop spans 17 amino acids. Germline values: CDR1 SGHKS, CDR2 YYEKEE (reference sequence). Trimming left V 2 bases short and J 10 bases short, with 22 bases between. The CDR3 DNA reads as TGTGCCAGCAGCTTAAAGATTGGGGGGGCTACTTCGTCACCCCTCCACTTT. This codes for CASSLKIGGATSSPLHF.